Below are 15 T cell receptor beta chains sequenced from a single sample in a study of blood T cell repertoires in COVID-19. Produced via immunoSEQ multiplex PCR; TCRdb's table is partial and in-frame only. The sample lists some 150,000 clones, about 80% seen once, with 1.5% to 2% in the top ten. Sequencing used peripheral blood. These receptors originate from a human donor in a cohort sampled during active COVID-19.

The rearrangement uses TRBV7-9 and TRBJ2-1; TRBD1 is a possible D gene (5 bases). The ends were cut back, 6 bases at V and 6 bases at J, with 21 bases in the middle. Germline V CDR1 and CDR2: SEHNR, FQNEAQ (reference sequence). The CDR3 length is 16 residues. CDR3 loop: CASSSPEDTGSNEQFF. In DNA, the CDR3 is TGTGCCAGCAGTTCCCCTGAGGACACCGGCAGCAATGAGCAGTTCTTC.

The chain couples TRBV28 to TRBJ1-1; 9 bases are shared with TRBD1. Per the germline V gene, CDR1 is MDHEN and CDR2 is SYDVKM. V was clipped by 7 bases and J by 1 base; unmatched bases: 13. The CDR3 sequence is 17 residues long. CDR3 bases: TGTGCCAGCAACCCGACACTGGGACAGGGAGGGAACACTGAAGCTTTCTTT. As protein: CASNPTLGQGGNTEAFF.

This chain uses TRBV7-2 with TRBJ1-5; 11 nucleotides line up with TRBD1. J was trimmed by 5 bases and V by 5 bases; bases with no gene match: 2. CDR1 and CDR2 from the germline V gene are SGHTA and FQGNSA. The CDR3 is 14 amino acids. The CDR3: CASSRTGGDQPQHF. DNA for the CDR3: TGTGCCAGCAGCCGGACAGGGGGCGATCAGCCCCAGCATTTT.

This clone has only a few counts. V gene TRBV29-1 combines with J gene TRBJ2-5, with 8 bases lining up with TRBD1. This CDR3 comprises 13 residues. Germline lookup yields CDR1 SQVTM and CDR2 ANQGSEA. The junction had 9 bases not matched to a gene; V was cut back by 7 bases and J by 5 bases. CDR3 DNA: TGCAGCGCCCTGGACAGGGTGCACGAGACCCAGTACTTC. Translation gives CSALDRVHETQYF. The entire variable domain, with the rest obtained from reference TRBV29-1 and TRBJ2-5, is as follows: SAVISQKPSRDICQRGTSLTIQCQVDSQVTMMFWYRQQPGQSLTLIATANQGSEATYESGFVIDKFPISRPNLTFSTLTVSNMSPEDSSIYLCSALDRVHETQYFGPGTRLLVL.

This clone appeared a few times. The CDR3 nucleotides are TGTGCCAGCCGCGGTTCCGGGGAGCTGTTTTTT. This gives the protein CASRGSGELFF. This chain uses TRBV6-5 with TRBJ2-2; D call uncertain. The CDR3 loop spans 11 amino acids. The V end lost 8 bases, the J end lost 6 bases, and 7 bases lay between the germline ends. The germline V gene encodes CDR1 MNHEY and CDR2 SVGAGI.

The chain employs TRBV7-2 and TRBJ2-5; D is perhaps TRBD2 (6 bases). Germline CDR1 and CDR2: SGHTA and FQGNSA. This CDR3 region has 14 residues. V lost 2 bases to trimming and J lost 5 bases, with 12 bases between them. The CDR3 sequence: CASSLIGGTETQYF. The CDR3 DNA reads TGTGCCAGCAGCTTAATCGGGGGTACGGAGACCCAGTACTTC.

The chain combines TRBV5-1 with TRBJ2-7; D gene unclear. Trimming cost V 2 bases and J 3 bases, with 9 bases left between them. CDR1 and CDR2 from the germline V gene are SGHRS and YFSETQ. This CDR3 is 13 amino acids long. CDR3 region: CASSFEAIYEQYF. The DNA for the CDR3 is TGCGCCAGCAGCTTCGAAGCTATCTACGAGCAGTACTTC. Full variable domain (rest looked up from reference TRBV5-1 and TRBJ2-7): KAGVTQTPRYLIKTRGQQVTLSCSPISGHRSVSWYQQTPGQGLQFLFEYFSETQRNKGNFPGRFSGRQFSNSRSEMNVSTLELGDSALYLCASSFEAIYEQYFGPGTRLTVT.

V usage is TRBV15 and J usage is TRBJ2-1; D call uncertain. This CDR3 spans 13 amino acids. Per germline, CDR1 LNHNV and CDR2 YYDKDF (reference sequence). Trimming pared 4 bases from V and 10 bases from J, leaving 14 bases between. The CDR3 DNA follows: TGTGCCACCAGCAAATCTAGACTGCCAGAGCAGTTCTTC. Encoded protein: CATSKSRLPEQFF.

The chain couples TRBV28 to TRBJ2-1; 14 nucleotides match TRBD2. The germline V gene has CDR1 MDHEN and CDR2 SYDVKM. V lost 5 bases and J lost 8; bases outside the gene matches: 8. The CDR3 loop spans 16 amino acids. The CDR3 DNA sequence: TGTGCCAGCAGTCGACTAGCGGGAGGGCAATTCGATGAGCAGTTCTTC. Its protein is CASSRLAGGQFDEQFF.

The V and J genes are TRBV27 and TRBJ1-6, with D perhaps matching TRBD1 (6 bases). The V end lost 4 bases, the J end lost 11 bases, and 15 bases lay between the germline ends. Germline CDR1 is MNHEY and CDR2 is SMNVEV (reference sequence). CDR3 length: 14 residues. The CDR3 bases are TGTGCCAGCAGTTACAGGGTGGAAACGACACCCCTCCACTTT. This codes for CASSYRVETTPLHF.

The genes are TRBV5-1 and TRBJ1-1; D is unresolved. The CDR3 runs to 13 residues. V shed 4 bases and J shed 3 bases, with 10 bases lying between them. Germline V gene lookup returns CDR1 SGHRS and CDR2 YFSETQ. The CDR3 nucleotides read TGCGCCAGCAGCCCTCGGGGAGACACTGAAGCTTTCTTT. As protein: CASSPRGDTEAFF.

The V call is TRBV19, the J call TRBJ1-4; D is possibly TRBD1 (5 bases). V lost 5 bases and J 8 bases, leaving 15 bases between the germline ends. Germline CDR1 LNHDA, CDR2 SQIVND (reference sequence). The CDR3 loop spans 14 amino acids. The CDR3 loop is CASSFGHREEKLFF. The CDR3 DNA follows: TGTGCCAGTAGTTTCGGACATCGAGAGGAAAAACTGTTTTTT. The whole variable domain, remainder taken from reference TRBV19 and TRBJ1-4, is DGGITQSPKYLFRKEGQNVTLSCEQNLNHDAMYWYRQDPGQGLRLIYYSQIVNDFQKGDIAEGYSVSREKKESFPLTVTSAQKNPTAFYLCASSFGHREEKLFFGSGTQLSVL.

This clone showed up just once. The rearrangement links TRBV6-5 to TRBJ2-2; 8 bases fit TRBD2. There are 13 residues in the CDR3. With 10 bases clipped from V and 2 bases from J, the junction kept 3 bases outside the gene matches. CDR1 is MNHEY and CDR2 is SVGAGI in the germline V gene. The CDR3 nucleotides are TGTGCCATCGCGGGGGGTAACACCGGGGAGCTGTTTTTT. It specifies CAIAGGNTGELFF.

The chain uses TRBV19 and TRBJ2-1; 11 bases align to TRBD1. With 6 bases clipped from V and 2 bases from J, the junction kept 9 bases outside the gene matches. Germline values: CDR1 LNHDA, CDR2 SQIVND (reference sequence). This CDR3 is 17 amino acids long. The CDR3: CASRLNRGQGAYNEQFF. CDR3 nucleotide sequence: TGTGCCAGTAGGTTAAACCGGGGACAGGGGGCCTACAATGAGCAGTTCTTC. The whole variable domain, remainder taken from reference TRBV19 and TRBJ2-1, is DGGITQSPKYLFRKEGQNVTLSCEQNLNHDAMYWYRQDPGQGLRLIYYSQIVNDFQKGDIAEGYSVSREKKESFPLTVTSAQKNPTAFYLCASRLNRGQGAYNEQFFGPGTRLTVL.

The chain is built from TRBV18 and TRBJ2-7; 7 bases map to TRBD2. J gave up 1 base and V 4 bases, and 1 base lay outside the gene matches. The CDR3 is 13 residues long. Germline CDR1 is KGHSH and CDR2 is LQKENI. The CDR3 DNA follows: TGTGCCAGCTCACAGCGGGATTCCTACGAGCAGTACTTC. Amino acids: CASSQRDSYEQYF.